The T cell receptor beta chain under discussion was sequenced for a study of cytomegalovirus exposure and HLA in healthy donors. The study ran its PCR with 60 Vbeta and 13 Jbeta primers. Data came from immunoSEQ multiplex PCR; TCRdb stores just in-frame clones and leaves some out. This repertoire shows roughly 130,000 clones, about four fifths found once; its top ten account for over 3%. The V gene lost 6 bases and the J gene lost 7 bases, with 12 bases spanning the gap. This CDR3 comprises 11 residues. CDR1 is DFQATT and CDR2 is SNEGSKA in the germline V gene (reference sequence). Sequencing was carried out using PBMCs. The TCR sequence derives from a woman aged 40-49 years in good health and CMV-seronegative. V usage is TRBV20-1 and J usage is TRBJ1-1; the D is unclear. The CDR3 is CSAPPRDEAFF. In nucleotides, the CDR3 is TGCAGTGCCCCCCCCCGGGATGAAGCTTTCTTT.